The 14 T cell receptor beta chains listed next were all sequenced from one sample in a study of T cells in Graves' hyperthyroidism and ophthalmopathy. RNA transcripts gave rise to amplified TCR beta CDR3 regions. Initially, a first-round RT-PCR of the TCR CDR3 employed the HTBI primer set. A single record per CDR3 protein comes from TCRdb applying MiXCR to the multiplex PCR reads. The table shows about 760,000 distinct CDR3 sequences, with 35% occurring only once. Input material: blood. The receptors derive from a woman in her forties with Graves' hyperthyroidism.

The CDR3 DNA reads as TGCAGCGTTGAACGACTCGCGGGGGACTACGAGCAGTACTTC. Amino acids: CSVERLAGDYEQYF. V and J are TRBV29-1 and TRBJ2-7, with 7 bases that match TRBD2. Germline CDR1 SQVTM, CDR2 ANQGSEA. The ends lost 2 bases at V and 3 bases at J; junction bases unmatched: 7. The CDR3 consists of 14 residues.

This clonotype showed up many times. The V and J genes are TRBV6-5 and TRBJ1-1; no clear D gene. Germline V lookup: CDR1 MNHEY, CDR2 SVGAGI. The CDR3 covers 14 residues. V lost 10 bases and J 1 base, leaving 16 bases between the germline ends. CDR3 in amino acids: CATLSWGRNTEAFF. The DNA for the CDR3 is TGTGCCACCCTTAGTTGGGGAAGGAACACTGAAGCTTTCTTT.

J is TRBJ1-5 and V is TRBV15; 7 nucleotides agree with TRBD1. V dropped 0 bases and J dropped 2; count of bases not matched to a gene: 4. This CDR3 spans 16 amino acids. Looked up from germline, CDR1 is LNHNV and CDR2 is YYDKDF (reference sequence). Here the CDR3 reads CATSRDTGAGNQPQHF. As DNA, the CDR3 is TGTGCCACCAGCAGAGATACAGGGGCAGGCAATCAGCCCCAGCATTTT.

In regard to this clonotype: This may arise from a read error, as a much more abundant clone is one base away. DNA for the CDR3: TGCGCCAGCGGCCAAGGATCTTCTACCTACACCTTC. As protein: CASGQGSSTYTF. The chain is built from TRBV4-3 and TRBJ1-2; unclear D gene. CDR3 length: 12 residues. From germline, CDR1 is LGHNA and CDR2 YSLEER.

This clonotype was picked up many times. CDR3 DNA sequence: TGTGCCAGCAGTGCCACTAGCTCTGGGGCCAACGTCCTGACTTTC. Amino acids: CASSATSSGANVLTF. V gene TRBV25-1 combines with J gene TRBJ2-6, with D possibly TRBD2 on 5 matching bases. The CDR3 contains 15 residues. Germline V gene data show CDR1 as MGHDK and CDR2 as SYGVNS. V was shortened by 4 bases and J by 0 bases, with 7 bases between the two germline ends.

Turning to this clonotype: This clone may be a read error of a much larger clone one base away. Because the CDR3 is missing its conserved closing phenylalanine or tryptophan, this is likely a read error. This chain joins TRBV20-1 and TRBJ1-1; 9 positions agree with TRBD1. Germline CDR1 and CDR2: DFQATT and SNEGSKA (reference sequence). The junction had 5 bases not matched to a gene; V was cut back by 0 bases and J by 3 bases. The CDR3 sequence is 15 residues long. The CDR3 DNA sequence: TGCAGTGCTAGAGACCCACAGGGGGCAGACACTGAAGCTTTCGTT. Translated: CSARDPQGADTEAFV.

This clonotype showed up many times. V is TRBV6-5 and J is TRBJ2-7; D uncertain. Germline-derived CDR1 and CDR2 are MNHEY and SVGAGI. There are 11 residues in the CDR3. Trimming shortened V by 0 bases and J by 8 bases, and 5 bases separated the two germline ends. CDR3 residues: CASSYSGKQYF. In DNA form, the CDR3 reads TGTGCCAGCAGTTACTCGGGGAAGCAGTACTTC.

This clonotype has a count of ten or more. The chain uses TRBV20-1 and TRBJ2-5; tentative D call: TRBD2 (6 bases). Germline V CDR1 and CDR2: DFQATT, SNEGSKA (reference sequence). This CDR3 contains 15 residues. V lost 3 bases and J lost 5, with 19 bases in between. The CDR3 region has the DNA TGCAGTGCTAGGGCCGCCACTAGCCCCTGGGAGACCCAGTACTTC. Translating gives CSARAATSPWETQYF.

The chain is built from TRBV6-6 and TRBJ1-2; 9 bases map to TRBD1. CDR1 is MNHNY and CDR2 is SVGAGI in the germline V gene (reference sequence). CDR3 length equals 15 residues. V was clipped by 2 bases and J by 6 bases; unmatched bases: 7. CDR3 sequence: CASSYALQGADGYTF. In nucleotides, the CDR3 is TGTGCCAGCAGTTACGCCCTACAGGGGGCCGATGGCTACACCTTC.

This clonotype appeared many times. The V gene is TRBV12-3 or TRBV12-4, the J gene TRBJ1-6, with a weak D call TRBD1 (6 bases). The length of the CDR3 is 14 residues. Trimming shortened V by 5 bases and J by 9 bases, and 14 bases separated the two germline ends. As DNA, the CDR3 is TGTGCCAGCAGTCCCCGGGACAAGCTTTCACCCCTCCACTTT. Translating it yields CASSPRDKLSPLHF.

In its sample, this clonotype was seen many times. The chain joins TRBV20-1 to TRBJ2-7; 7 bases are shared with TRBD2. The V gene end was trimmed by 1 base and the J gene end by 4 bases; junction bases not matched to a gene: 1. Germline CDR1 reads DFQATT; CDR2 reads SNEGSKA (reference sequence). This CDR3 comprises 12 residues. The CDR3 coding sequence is TGCAGTGCTAGAGGGGAGGGTTACGAGCAGTACTTC. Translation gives CSARGEGYEQYF.

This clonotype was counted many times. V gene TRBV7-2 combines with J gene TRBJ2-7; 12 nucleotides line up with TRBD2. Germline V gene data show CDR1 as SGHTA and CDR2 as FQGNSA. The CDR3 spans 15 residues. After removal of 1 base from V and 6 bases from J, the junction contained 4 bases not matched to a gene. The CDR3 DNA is TGTGCCAGCAGCTTAGGTCTAGCGGGGGGGCCCGAGCAGTACTTC. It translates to CASSLGLAGGPEQYF. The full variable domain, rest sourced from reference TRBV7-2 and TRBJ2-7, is GAGVSQSPSNKVTEKGKDVELRCDPISGHTALYWYRQSLGQGLEFLIYFQGNSAPDKSGLPSDRFSAERTGGSVSTLTIQRTQQEDSAVYLCASSLGLAGGPEQYFGPGTRLTVT.

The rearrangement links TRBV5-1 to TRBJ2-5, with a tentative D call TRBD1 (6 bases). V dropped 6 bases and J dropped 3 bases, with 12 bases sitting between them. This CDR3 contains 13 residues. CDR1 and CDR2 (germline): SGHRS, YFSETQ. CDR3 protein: CASNPNREETQYF. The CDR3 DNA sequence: TGCGCCAGCAATCCGAACAGGGAAGAGACCCAGTACTTC.

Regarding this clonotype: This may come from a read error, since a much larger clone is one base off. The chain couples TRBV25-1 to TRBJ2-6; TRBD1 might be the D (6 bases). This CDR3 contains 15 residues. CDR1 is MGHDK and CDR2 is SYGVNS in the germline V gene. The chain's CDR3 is CASSQGGSGASVLTF. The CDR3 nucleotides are TGTGCCAGCAGCCAAGGGGGTAGTGGGGCCAGCGTCCTGACTTTC. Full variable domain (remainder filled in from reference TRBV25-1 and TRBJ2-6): EADIYQTPRYLVIGTGKKITLECSQTMGHDKMYWYQQDPGMELHLIHYSYGVNSTEKGDLSSESTVSRIRTEHFPLTLESARPSHTSQYLCASSQGGSGASVLTFGAGSRLTVL.